The next 6 T cell receptor beta chains were all read from a single sample in a study of T cells in women clearing cervical HPV infection. The method was immunoSEQ multiplex PCR; TCRdb's version includes in-frame clones alone and lacks a portion of them. The sample table includes roughly 13,000 clones. What was sequenced was blood buffy coat. These receptors came from a woman between 18 and 75 years old with a cervical HPV16 infection that either progressed to CIN3+ or cleared (not recorded which).

Turning to this clone: Read coverage stops 3 residues before the CDR3 terminus; the germline J gene supplies the remainder. The V gene is TRBV12-3 or TRBV12-4, the J gene TRBJ1-2; D is perhaps TRBD1 (5 bases). This CDR3 contains 14 residues. CDR3 bases read: TGTGCCAGCAGTGCGGGACTGCCTCCCGGGGAC. It specifies CASSAGLPPGD. Given in full, the CDR3 is CASSAGLPPGDYTF.

CDR3 bases read: TGCGCCAGCAGCTTGGATTTGACTAACTATGGT. Its protein product is CASSLDLTNYG. The CDR3 in full is CASSLDLTNYGQYF. V and J are TRBV5-1 and TRBJ2-4, with D perhaps matching TRBD2 (5 bases). The DNA ends 3 residues before the CDR3 does, and the rest of the CDR3 is filled in from the germline J gene. This CDR3 has 14 residues. Per germline, CDR1 SGHRS and CDR2 YFSETQ.

CDR3 region: CASSGARGYDYGYTF. CDR3 bases read: TGTGCCAGCAGTGGAGCCAGGGGATACGACTATGGC. This sequence joins TRBV2 and TRBJ1-2; weak D call: TRBD1 (6 bases). The DNA ends 3 residues before the CDR3 does, and the rest of the CDR3 is filled in from the germline J gene. The germline V gene has CDR1 SNHLY and CDR2 FYNNEI. The CDR3 extends over 15 amino acids. Trimming removed 4 bases at V and 3 bases at J, with 15 bases between.

A note on this clone: The read terminates 3 residues ahead of where the CDR3 ends, so the germline J gene completes it. V and J are TRBV5-4 and TRBJ1-2, with 8 bases lining up with TRBD1. CDR3 length: 14 residues. V shed 4 bases and J 2 bases; nucleotides not matched to a gene: 4. Germline CDR1 is SGHNT and CDR2 is YYREEE (reference sequence). CDR3 DNA, as far as it was read: TGTGCCAGCAGCCCGCGGACAGGGAACTATGGC. Translating it yields CASSPRTGNYG. The complete CDR3 reads CASSPRTGNYGYTF.

CDR3 DNA (partial): TGTGCCAGCAGCTTAGCCGGGACAGGGGCCTACGAG. Encoded protein: CASSLAGTGAYE. The complete CDR3 reads CASSLAGTGAYEQYF. The chain has TRBV7-9 and TRBJ2-7, with 10 bases identical to TRBD1. The CDR3 end lies 3 residues beyond the end of the read and is filled in from the germline J gene. The CDR3 runs 15 residues. Trimming removed 0 bases from V and 2 bases from J; junction bases left unmatched: 1. CDR1 is SEHNR, CDR2 FQNEAQ, per germline (reference sequence).

Comment on this clone: The read ends 3 residues shy of where the CDR3 ends; the end is completed using the germline J gene. The chain couples TRBV20-1 to TRBJ2-3; 10 bases are shared with TRBD2. Germline V gives CDR1 DFQATT, CDR2 SNEGSKA (reference sequence). The CDR3 runs 17 residues. V shed 3 bases and J 7 bases; nucleotides not matched to a gene: 16. The CDR3 bases that were read are TGCAGTGCTAGGGCGACTAGCGGGCGAAATGGTGCCTATACG. It is translated as CSARATSGRNGAYT. The full CDR3 protein reads CSARATSGRNGAYTQYF.